This TCR beta chain is from a study of T cells after yellow fever vaccination. CDR3 length: 11 residues. Germline V gene data show CDR1 as SNHLY and CDR2 as FYNNEI. V gave up 7 bases and J gave up 5 bases, with 9 bases separating them. TCRdb independently ran MiXCR on the 5' RACE reads; one entry per CDR3 protein. The sample has 50,000 or so distinct CDR3 sequences, around 7% seen once. The chain uses TRBV2 and TRBJ2-7; no reliable D call. The material sequenced was CD8+ T cells sorted from PBMCs, taken on the day of the first yellow fever vaccination. The clonotype originates from a man aged 18 to 30 who received the YFV17D yellow fever vaccine. The CDR3 protein is CASNPSDEQYF. In DNA, the CDR3 is TGTGCCAGCAATCCCTCAGACGAGCAGTACTTC.